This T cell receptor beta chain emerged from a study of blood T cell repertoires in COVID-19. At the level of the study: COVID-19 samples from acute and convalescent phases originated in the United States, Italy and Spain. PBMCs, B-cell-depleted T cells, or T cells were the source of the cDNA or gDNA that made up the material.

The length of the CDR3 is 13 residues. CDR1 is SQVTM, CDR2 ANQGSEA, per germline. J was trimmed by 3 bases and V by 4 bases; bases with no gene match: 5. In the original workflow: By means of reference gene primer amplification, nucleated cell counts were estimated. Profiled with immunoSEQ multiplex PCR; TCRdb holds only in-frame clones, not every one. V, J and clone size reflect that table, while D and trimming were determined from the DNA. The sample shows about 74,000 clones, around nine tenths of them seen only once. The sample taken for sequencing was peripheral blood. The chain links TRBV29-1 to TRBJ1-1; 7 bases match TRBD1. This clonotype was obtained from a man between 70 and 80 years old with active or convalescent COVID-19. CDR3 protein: CSVGRGLYTEAFF. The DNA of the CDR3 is TGCAGCGTTGGGAGGGGGCTTTACACTGAAGCTTTCTTT.